The clone carrying this TCR beta chain has just a few counts. The antigen remains unidentified. This record belongs to a study of CD8+ T cells in alopecia areata. For the study at large: The share of scalp area affected provided the severity score for treated patients.

Trimming stripped 0 bases from V and 7 bases from J, with 13 bases between. Germline V gives CDR1 LGHNA, CDR2 YSLEER. This CDR3 region has 15 residues. Reverse transcribed after extraction, RNA yielded cDNA as the sequencing template. Clones were sequenced by immunoSEQ multiplex PCR, and TCRdb holds only the in-frame ones, with some missing. The sample contains 90,000 to 100,000 clones, around 55% of which appear only once. The treatment denotes: oral pan-JAK inhibitor, 5-10 mg twice daily. PBMCs provided sorted CD4+ and CD8+ T cells. Study conclusions and caveats: Only a single nonresponder existed, so baseline CD8+ expansion links stay unclear.

The chain joins TRBV4-3 to TRBJ2-1; D might be TRBD1 or TRBD2, each matching 5 bases. This clonotype was obtained from a human donor with alopecia areata. The sample here was CD8+ T cells sorted from blood, taken at week 4, from a patient treated with tofacitinib. This chain's CDR3 is CASSQDVPGPNEQFF. The CDR3 DNA is TGCGCCAGCAGCCAAGATGTCCCGGGACCTAATGAGCAGTTCTTC.